A single sample is the source of the 9 T cell receptor beta chains below, sequenced in a study of shared clonotypes between healthy human individuals. Some clones are missing from TCRdb's copy, which holds only in-frame ones; the method was immunoSEQ multiplex PCR. The sample lists approximately 720,000 clones; just over 90% were seen once. The naive CD8 population came from CD45RO-negative cells selected for CCR7, without terminally differentiated effector memory CD45RA+ cells. The sample was naive CD8+ T cells sorted from blood. The receptors were gathered from a man under 40 in good health.

This sequence joins TRBV7-9 and TRBJ2-1; 8 nucleotides line up with TRBD2. The CDR3 runs to 15 residues. With 5 bases clipped from V and 2 bases from J, the junction kept 5 bases outside the gene matches. Germline V gene lookup returns CDR1 SEHNR and CDR2 FQNEAQ (reference sequence). CDR3 DNA sequence: TGTGCCAGCAGCACGCGAGCGGGGGCCTACAATGAGCAGTTCTTC. Translating gives CASSTRAGAYNEQFF.

The V gene is TRBV4-1, the J gene TRBJ2-7; 9 bases agree with TRBD1. Germline CDR1 and CDR2: MGHRA and YSYEKL. Unmatched junction bases numbered 4, after V lost 3 bases and J lost 1 base. The CDR3 is made up of 15 amino acids. In DNA form, the CDR3 reads TGCGCCAGCAGCCATACAGGGGGCGCGTCCTACGAGCAGTACTTC. This sequence encodes CASSHTGGASYEQYF.

The genes are TRBV9 and TRBJ2-6, with no clear D. V lost 5 bases, J lost 8 bases, and 5 bases lay in between. CDR1 is SGDLS and CDR2 is YYNGEE in the germline V gene. The CDR3 is made up of 11 amino acids. DNA of the CDR3: TGTGCCAGCAGTTTGACCAACGTCCTGACTTTC. Translated, it gives CASSLTNVLTF.

This clone has a single count. V usage is TRBV7-3 and J usage is TRBJ2-1; D might be TRBD2 (5 bases). V lost 4 bases to trimming and J lost 3 bases, with 10 bases between them. The CDR3 is 14 amino acids. Germline lookup yields CDR1 SGHTA and CDR2 FQGTGA. CDR3 sequence reads: CASSSSGGYNEQFF. The DNA for the CDR3 is TGTGCCAGCAGCTCCAGCGGAGGCTACAATGAGCAGTTCTTC. Complete variable domain (other parts from reference TRBV7-3 and TRBJ2-1): GAGVSQTPSNKVTEKGKYVELRCDPISGHTALYWYRQSLGQGPEFLIYFQGTGAADDSGLPNDRFFAVRPEGSVSTLKIQRTERGDSAVYLCASSSSGGYNEQFFGPGTRLTVL.

This sequence joins TRBV27 and TRBJ2-7, with unresolved D. V was shortened by 8 bases and J by 2 bases, with 10 bases between the two germline ends. Germline values: CDR1 MNHEY, CDR2 SMNVEV (reference sequence). This CDR3 spans 12 amino acids. The CDR3 loop is CASGLLTYEQYF. DNA for the CDR3: TGTGCCAGCGGCCTCCTAACCTACGAGCAGTACTTC.

The CDR3 coding sequence is TGTGCCAGCAGCCAGACTAGCGGGAGGTTAGATACGCAGTATTTT. Its translation: CASSQTSGRLDTQYF. The rearrangement joins TRBV14 to TRBJ2-3, with 13 nucleotides matching TRBD2. With 3 bases clipped from V and 5 bases from J, the junction kept 2 bases outside the gene matches. This CDR3 is 15 amino acids long. From germline, CDR1 is SGHDN and CDR2 FVKESK.

This clone was seen just once. This sequence joins TRBV28 and TRBJ2-7; TRBD1 aligns across 10 bases. From germline, CDR1 is MDHEN and CDR2 SYDVKM. The CDR3 extends over 17 amino acids. V dropped 2 bases and J dropped 3; count of bases not matched to a gene: 10. CDR3 in amino acids: CASSLKLGQGLNYEQYF. The CDR3 DNA follows: TGTGCCAGCAGTTTAAAGTTGGGACAGGGGCTTAACTACGAGCAGTACTTC.

The chain is built from TRBV15 and TRBJ1-3; D remains unclear. V gave up 7 bases and J gave up 4 bases, with 20 bases separating them. The CDR3 has 16 amino acids. From germline, CDR1 is LNHNV and CDR2 YYDKDF (reference sequence). The CDR3 sequence: CATTASGGAWGNTIYF. CDR3 nucleotides: TGTGCCACCACTGCATCAGGAGGTGCGTGGGGAAACACCATATATTTT.

The chain links TRBV11-2 to TRBJ2-3; D is undetermined. Germline V CDR1 and CDR2: SGHAT, FQNNGV. Trimming removed 0 bases from V and 4 bases from J, with 17 bases in between. The CDR3 has 17 amino acids. CDR3 sequence: CASSLDSDRVLADTQYF. In nucleotides, the CDR3 is TGTGCCAGCAGCTTAGATTCCGATCGAGTTTTGGCAGATACGCAGTATTTT.